This TCR beta chain was sequenced in a study of blood T cell repertoires in COVID-19. This clone appeared a single time. Clones were sequenced by immunoSEQ multiplex PCR, and TCRdb holds only the in-frame ones, with some missing. The sample records 200,000 to 250,000 clones, 70% to 85% being singletons. Trimming took 3 bases from V and 2 from J; bases not matched to a gene: 2. Germline V gene sequence: CDR1 LNHDA, CDR2 SQIVND (reference sequence). CDR3 length: 14 residues. The specimen was PBMCs or T cells enriched from blood (not recorded which). The V and J genes are TRBV19 and TRBJ2-7; 9 bases agree with TRBD1. The sequence was collected from a woman aged 60 to 75 who had recovered from COVID-19. This CDR3 reads CASSIGTGTYEQYF. CDR3 nucleotides: TGTGCCAGTAGTATTGGGACAGGGACCTACGAGCAGTACTTC.